The text below deals with one T cell receptor beta chain. Its specific antigen is unknown. No much larger clone exists at a distance of one base, and base qualities are not known. The source of the sample is a study of persistence of HIV-infected CD4 T cells (dated by TCRdb to 2020 to 2022). As for the study more broadly: Participants had been on suppressive ART for a median of about eight years. The clonality of all cells in each sorted population was assessed by TCRbeta sequencing, whereas the clonality of infected cells was assessed by proviral sequencing. Cross-participant TCR cluster analysis included about eight participants for CMV and 6 or 7 participants for Gag. CMV- and HIV-1 Gag-responding CD4+ T cells were isolated from ART-treated individuals so that antigen-driven clonal expansion of HIV-1-infected cells could be examined. Peripheral blood samples of up to about 180 mL were obtained at multiple time points, with the exception of two participants, for whom leukapheresis was performed at a single time point. Broad study findings and their caveats: Because the TCR analyses were done in bulk, restricting them to just the rare CMV-responding cells that actually carried HIV-1 proviruses was not possible. Degenerate expanded CDR3beta sequences were enriched in antigen-responding cells, suggesting convergent selection of CD4+ responses to CMV and Gag. The study involved few individuals and tested only a limited range of antigens. Within the same sorted populations, TCR oligoclonality correlated with proviral oligoclonality. TCRbeta richness in CMV- and Gag-responding cells was significantly lower than in anti-CD3/anti-CD28-responding cells; CMV-responding cells had higher oligoclonality than CD3/CD28-stimulated and Gag-responding cells.

The immunoSEQ hsTCRB assay version 4 in survey mode was used to sequence TCRbeta repertoires from genomic DNA. Genomic DNA was diluted to about 10 ng/uL, and up to about 1 ug per sample was used for TCRbeta sequencing. The paper's processing steps were these. Analysis of the TCRbeta data was done in ImmunoSeq Analyzer 3.0, and diversity was computed on productive nucleotide rearrangements. Using the Immunarch R package, the improved Chao index served to estimate lower-bound TCR diversity and the Gini coefficient served to estimate clonality. Nucleotide rearrangements that differed but encoded the same CDR3beta amino acid sequence were counted as separate clonotypes. Differential abundance analysis identified TCRbeta sequences significantly enriched in antigen-responding cells relative to anti-CD3/anti-CD28-activated cells. GLIPH2 grouped TCRs by predicted peptide-MHC specificity, both within each participant and across combined participant data sets. This is the immuneACCESS table as TCRdb keeps it, with only in-frame sequences that have V and J called. A part of the clones is gone; compared with another copy, unresolved V genes explain less than half, and the rest is unexplained. That table supplies the V and J calls and clone size; D and trimming were determined from the DNA. Present in this sample are just under 20,000 clones, around 78% of which were seen just once. The top ten clones comprise roughly 7% of the sample.

Read against the paper, the sample's treatment or condition label means: suppressive antiretroviral therapy. Cells were stimulated with lysates of CMV-infected fibroblasts at roughly 9.2 ug/mL. Responding CD4+ T cells were sorted by upregulation of both CD40 ligand and CD69. Participants were HIV-1-infected adults who started suppressive ART during chronic infection. For at least 4 years, participants had undetectable plasma HIV-1 RNA, below 50 copies/mL. To be included, participants needed a CD4+ T cell count above 400 cells/uL and a positive CMV serology. Before stimulation, PBMCs were isolated using density centrifugation and then depleted of CD8+ T cells. CD8-depleted PBMCs were stimulated for 15 to 20 hours with anti-CD28/CD49d costimulation, CD40-blocking antibody and enfuvirtide to prevent new infections. Cell sorting was done on a Beckman Coulter MoFlo Legacy or XDP sorter, and dead cells were excluded with propidium iodide. Genomic DNA was extracted using the QIAamp DNA Mini Kit for samples with more than one million cells and using the Quick-DNA Microprep Kit for all other samples.

The specimen was CD4+ T cells sorted from PBMCs after approximately 20-hour stimulation, collected from a patient who received antiretroviral therapy. Explained via the paper, the cell subset or site label denotes: CD40L+CD69+ CD4 T cells responding to CMV lysate. This clonotype was obtained from an adult man with HIV who was CMV-seropositive.

The CDR3: CASSIGSGTYNEQFF. In nucleotides, the sequence is TGTGCCAGTAGTATAGGTAGCGGGACTTACAATGAGCAGTTCTTC. The sequence links TRBV19 to TRBJ2-1, and TRBD2 matches 8 of the central bases. CDR1 and CDR2 (LNHDA, SQIVND) derive from the germline V gene (reference sequence). Relative to germline, V is missing 1 base and J is missing 4 bases, with 3 bases of the junction outside any gene match. The CDR3 numbers 15 residues from cysteine through phenylalanine. Here the CDR3 DNA is all that survives: 45 bases in frame from base 1.